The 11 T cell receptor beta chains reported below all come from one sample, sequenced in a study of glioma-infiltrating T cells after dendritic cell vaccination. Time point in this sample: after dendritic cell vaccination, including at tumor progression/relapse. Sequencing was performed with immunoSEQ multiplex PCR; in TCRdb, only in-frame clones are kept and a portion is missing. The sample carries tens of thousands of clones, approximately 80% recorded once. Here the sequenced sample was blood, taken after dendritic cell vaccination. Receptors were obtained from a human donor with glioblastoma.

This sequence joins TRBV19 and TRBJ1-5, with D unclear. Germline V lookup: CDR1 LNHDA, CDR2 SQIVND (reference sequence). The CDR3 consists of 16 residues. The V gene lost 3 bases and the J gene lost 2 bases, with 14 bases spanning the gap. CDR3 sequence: CASSMSGPSRNQPQHF. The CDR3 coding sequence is TGTGCCAGTAGTATGTCTGGGCCCTCCCGCAATCAGCCCCAGCATTTT.

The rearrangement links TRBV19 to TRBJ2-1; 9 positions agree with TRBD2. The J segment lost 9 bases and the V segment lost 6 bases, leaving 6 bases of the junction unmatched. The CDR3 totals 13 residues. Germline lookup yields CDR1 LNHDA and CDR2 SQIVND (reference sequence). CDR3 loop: CASRPGLAVEQFF. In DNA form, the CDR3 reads TGTGCCAGTAGACCGGGACTAGCTGTTGAGCAGTTCTTC.

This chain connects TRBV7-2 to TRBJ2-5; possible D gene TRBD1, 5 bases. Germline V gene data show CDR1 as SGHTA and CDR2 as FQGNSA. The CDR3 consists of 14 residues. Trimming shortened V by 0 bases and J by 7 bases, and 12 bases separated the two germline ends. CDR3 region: CASSLAGSQGTQYF. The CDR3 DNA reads TGTGCCAGCAGCTTAGCGGGCAGCCAGGGGACCCAGTACTTC.

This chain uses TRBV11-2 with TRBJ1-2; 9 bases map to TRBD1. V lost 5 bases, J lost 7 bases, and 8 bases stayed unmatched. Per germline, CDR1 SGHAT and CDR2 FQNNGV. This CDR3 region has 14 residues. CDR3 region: CASSRDRVFSGYTF. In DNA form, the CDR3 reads TGTGCCAGCAGCCGGGACAGGGTCTTTAGTGGCTACACCTTC.

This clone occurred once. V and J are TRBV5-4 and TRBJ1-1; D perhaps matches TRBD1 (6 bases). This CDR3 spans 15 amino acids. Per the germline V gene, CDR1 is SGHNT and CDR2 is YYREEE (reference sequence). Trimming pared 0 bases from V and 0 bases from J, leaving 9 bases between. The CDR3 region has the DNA TGTGCCAGCAGCTTGGAGGGGGGGGTGAACACTGAAGCTTTCTTT. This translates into CASSLEGGVNTEAFF.

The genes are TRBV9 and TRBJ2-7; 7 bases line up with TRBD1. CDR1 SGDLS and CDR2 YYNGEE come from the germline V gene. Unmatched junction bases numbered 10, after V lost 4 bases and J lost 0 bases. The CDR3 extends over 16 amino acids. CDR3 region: CASSTSRDRVSYEQYF. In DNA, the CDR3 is TGTGCCAGCAGCACAAGCCGGGACAGAGTCTCCTACGAGCAGTACTTC.

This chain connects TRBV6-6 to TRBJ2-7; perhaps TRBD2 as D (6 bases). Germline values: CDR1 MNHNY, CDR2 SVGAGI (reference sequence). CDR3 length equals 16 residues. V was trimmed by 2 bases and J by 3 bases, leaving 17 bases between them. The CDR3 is CASSYLPGERNYEQYF. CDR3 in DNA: TGTGCCAGCAGTTACCTTCCGGGGGAGCGGAACTACGAGCAGTACTTC.

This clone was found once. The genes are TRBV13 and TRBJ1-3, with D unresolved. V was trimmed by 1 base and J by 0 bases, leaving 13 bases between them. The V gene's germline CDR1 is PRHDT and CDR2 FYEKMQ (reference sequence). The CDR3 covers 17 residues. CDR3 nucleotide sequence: TGTGCCAGCAGCTTAGACCGGGGTTCCCTCTCTGGAAACACCATATATTTT. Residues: CASSLDRGSLSGNTIYF.

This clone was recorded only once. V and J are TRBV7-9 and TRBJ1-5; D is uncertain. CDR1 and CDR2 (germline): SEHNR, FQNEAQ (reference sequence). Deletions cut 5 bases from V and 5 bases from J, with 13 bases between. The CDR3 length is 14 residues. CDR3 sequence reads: CASSRGGGHQPQHF. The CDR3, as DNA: TGTGCCAGCAGCCGGGGAGGAGGGCATCAGCCCCAGCATTTT.

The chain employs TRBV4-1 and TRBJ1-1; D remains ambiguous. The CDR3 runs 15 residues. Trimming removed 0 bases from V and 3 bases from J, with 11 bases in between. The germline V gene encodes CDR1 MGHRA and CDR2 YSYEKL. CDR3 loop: CASSQDVGKDTEAFF. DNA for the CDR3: TGCGCCAGCAGCCAAGACGTGGGCAAGGACACTGAAGCTTTCTTT.

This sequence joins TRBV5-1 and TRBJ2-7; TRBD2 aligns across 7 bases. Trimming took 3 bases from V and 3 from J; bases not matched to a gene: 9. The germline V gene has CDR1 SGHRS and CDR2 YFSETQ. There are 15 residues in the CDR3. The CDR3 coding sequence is TGCGCCAGCAGCTGGGGGGGTATTGCTGACTACGAGCAGTACTTC. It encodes CASSWGGIADYEQYF. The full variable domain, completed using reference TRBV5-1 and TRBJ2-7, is KAGVTQTPRYLIKTRGQQVTLSCSPISGHRSVSWYQQTPGQGLQFLFEYFSETQRNKGNFPGRFSGRQFSNSRSEMNVSTLELGDSALYLCASSWGGIADYEQYFGPGTRLTVT.